These 27 T cell receptor beta chains came from one sample sequenced in a study of CD8 T cells in ankylosing spondylitis (dated by TCRdb to the late 2010s). The method behind the library was 5' RACE. Sequencing was carried out with an Illumina HiSeq 2500. TCRdb reworked the public reads: Q25 trimming with fastp, MiXCR clone assembly, productive beta chains retained. A single entry per CDR3 protein holds the most common genes and DNA from its merged rows. This sample gives approximately 15,000 distinct CDR3 sequences in total; roughly 3% of them show up just once. Around 10% of the sample rests with the top ten. The sample comprised blood, either unsorted or a sorted T cell fraction (not recorded which). The receptors were sampled from a male donor with ankylosing spondylitis or in good health (not recorded which).

In this sample, this clonotype turned up many times. The J gene is TRBJ2-6, the V gene TRBV9; 7 positions agree with TRBD2. The CDR3 is 18 residues long. V lost 0 bases, J lost 0 bases, and 6 bases stayed unmatched. CDR1 is SGDLS, CDR2 YYNGEE, per germline. The CDR3 region is CASSVAASGTSGANVLTF. The CDR3 bases are TGTGCCAGCAGCGTAGCAGCTAGCGGTACCTCTGGGGCCAACGTCCTGACTTTC.

The sample holds many counts of this clonotype. This chain's CDR3 is CASSVESQGPGELFF. The CDR3 region has the DNA TGTGCCAGCAGCGTAGAAAGTCAGGGGCCCGGGGAGCTGTTTTTT. This chain connects TRBV9 to TRBJ2-2; D might be TRBD1 (6 bases). Trimming left V 0 bases short and J 6 bases short, with 12 bases between. Germline V gene sequence: CDR1 SGDLS, CDR2 YYNGEE. The CDR3 length is 15 residues.

The sample holds many counts of this clonotype. V is TRBV9 and J is TRBJ1-1; D is unresolved. This CDR3 has 13 residues. Germline values: CDR1 SGDLS, CDR2 YYNGEE. V was shortened by 0 bases and J by 6 bases, with 9 bases between the two germline ends. The CDR3 loop reads CASSVGQRAEAFF. CDR3 sequence (DNA): TGTGCCAGCAGCGTAGGGCAGAGGGCTGAAGCTTTCTTT.

This clonotype has a count of ten or more. This sequence joins TRBV9 and TRBJ2-5; TRBD1 or TRBD2 may be the D gene (6 bases each). This CDR3 comprises 15 residues. The V and J ends lost 0 bases and 4 bases respectively, with 13 bases between them. From germline, CDR1 is SGDLS and CDR2 YYNGEE. The CDR3 loop reads CASSVDPGGGETQYF. The DNA of the CDR3 is TGTGCCAGCAGCGTAGACCCCGGGGGCGGAGAGACCCAGTACTTC.

In its sample, this clonotype ranks as medium-sized. The rearrangement links TRBV9 to TRBJ2-7; D tentatively fits TRBD1 or TRBD2 (6 bases each). Trimming took 4 bases from V and 6 from J, leaving 14 bases between them. Germline CDR1 and CDR2: SGDLS and YYNGEE. CDR3 length equals 13 residues. CDR3 sequence: CASSPDRRGEQYF. CDR3 in DNA: TGTGCCAGCAGCCCTGACAGGAGGGGCGAGCAGTACTTC. The variable domain in full, completed from reference TRBV9 and TRBJ2-7, reads DSGVTQTPKHLITATGQRVTLRCSPRSGDLSVYWYQQSLDQGLQFLIQYYNGEERAKGNILERFSAQQFPDLHSELNLSSLELGDSALYFCASSPDRRGEQYFGPGTRLTVT.

The table lists this clonotype with many counts. The chain uses TRBV9 and TRBJ2-5, with D tentatively TRBD1 (5 bases). V dropped 0 bases and J dropped 4 bases, with 10 bases sitting between them. The CDR3 consists of 14 residues. The germline CDR1 and CDR2 sequences are SGDLS and YYNGEE. The CDR3 sequence is CASSVESGSETQYF. In nucleotides, the CDR3 is TGTGCCAGCAGCGTAGAATCAGGGTCAGAGACCCAGTACTTC.

This clonotype has at least ten counts. The chain employs TRBV9 and TRBJ2-3, with TRBD2 as a possible D gene (6 bases). The CDR3 runs 15 residues. Germline CDR1 SGDLS, CDR2 YYNGEE. The V gene lost 4 bases and the J gene lost 2 bases, with 14 bases spanning the gap. The CDR3: CASSPGVTYTDTQYF. CDR3 DNA sequence: TGTGCCAGCAGCCCGGGGGTTACCTACACAGATACGCAGTATTTT. Full variable domain (outside the CDR3, taken from reference TRBV9 and TRBJ2-3): DSGVTQTPKHLITATGQRVTLRCSPRSGDLSVYWYQQSLDQGLQFLIQYYNGEERAKGNILERFSAQQFPDLHSELNLSSLELGDSALYFCASSPGVTYTDTQYFGPGTRLTVL.

This clonotype was detected many times. The chain links TRBV9 to TRBJ2-3; 12 nucleotides align to TRBD2. The ends lost 3 bases at V and 5 bases at J; junction bases unmatched: 7. This CDR3 comprises 16 residues. Germline V lookup: CDR1 SGDLS, CDR2 YYNGEE. In nucleotides, the CDR3 is TGTGCCAGCAGCGGACGACTAGCGGGGGAAGTAGATACGCAGTATTTT. Its protein is CASSGRLAGEVDTQYF.

At least ten counts were recorded for this clonotype. The chain links TRBV9 to TRBJ2-5; no definite D call. The CDR3 contains 13 residues. V lost 6 bases, J lost 4 bases, and 13 bases lay in between. From germline, CDR1 is SGDLS and CDR2 YYNGEE. CDR3 residues: CASKRATTETQYF. For the CDR3, the DNA is TGTGCCAGCAAGAGAGCGACCACAGAGACCCAGTACTTC.

This clonotype rates as medium-sized. The rearrangement uses TRBV9 and TRBJ1-1; D remains unclear. Looked up from germline, CDR1 is SGDLS and CDR2 is YYNGEE. This CDR3 has 15 residues. Trimming shortened V by 0 bases and J by 1 base, and 10 bases separated the two germline ends. This CDR3 reads CASSVASDTNTEAFF. In DNA, the CDR3 is TGTGCCAGCAGCGTAGCCAGCGATACGAACACTGAAGCTTTCTTT. Combining the CDR3 with reference TRBV9 and TRBJ1-1 gives the whole variable domain DSGVTQTPKHLITATGQRVTLRCSPRSGDLSVYWYQQSLDQGLQFLIQYYNGEERAKGNILERFSAQQFPDLHSELNLSSLELGDSALYFCASSVASDTNTEAFFGQGTRLTVV.

Regarding this clonotype: Germline and junction disagree at one end, which may indicate a read error. This chain joins TRBV9 and TRBJ2-5; D remains unclear. In germline, CDR1 is SGDLS, CDR2 YYNGEE. The CDR3 totals 15 residues. The CDR3 DNA is TGTGCCAGCAGCGTAGTCCCCCGCCGCCAAGAGACCGGAAACTTC. Amino acids: CASSVVPRRQETGNF.

This clonotype was seen ten or more times. CDR3 amino acids: CATPCGDRGDYGYTF. The CDR3 nucleotides read TGTGCCACCCCTTGCGGGGACAGGGGGGACTATGGCTACACCTTC. V and J are TRBV24-1 and TRBJ1-2; 11 positions agree with TRBD1. The length of the CDR3 is 15 residues. The V gene end was trimmed by 9 bases and the J gene end by 3 bases; junction bases not matched to a gene: 8. In germline, CDR1 is KGHDR, CDR2 SFDVKD.

This clonotype was recorded many times. The chain has TRBV9 and TRBJ1-5, with 7 bases fitting TRBD1. The CDR3 runs 15 residues. CDR1 is SGDLS and CDR2 is YYNGEE in the germline V gene. V lost 0 bases and J lost 4; bases outside the gene matches: 4. CDR3 sequence: CASSVGGDRNQPQHF. CDR3 DNA sequence: TGTGCCAGCAGCGTAGGTGGGGACAGAAATCAGCCCCAGCATTTT.

This clonotype was picked up many times. This chain connects TRBV9 to TRBJ2-1, with 7 bases matching TRBD2. V was clipped by 0 bases and J by 6 bases; unmatched bases: 6. The CDR3 contains 15 residues. Germline V gives CDR1 SGDLS, CDR2 YYNGEE. The CDR3 reads CASSVVGGGLNEQFF. The CDR3, as DNA: TGTGCCAGCAGCGTAGTGGGGGGGGGACTCAATGAGCAGTTCTTC.

This clonotype was seen ten or more times. V gene TRBV9 combines with J gene TRBJ1-4, with 12 bases that match TRBD1. CDR3 length: 16 amino acids. The germline V gene has CDR1 SGDLS and CDR2 YYNGEE. The V and J ends lost 4 bases and 5 bases, in that order; junction bases with no gene match: 6. CDR3 protein: CASSPGTGGRNEKLFF. The CDR3 DNA reads TGTGCCAGCAGCCCAGGGACAGGGGGCAGAAATGAAAAACTGTTTTTT.

This clonotype was recorded many times. This chain joins TRBV9 and TRBJ2-7; D remains unclear. Germline values: CDR1 SGDLS, CDR2 YYNGEE. V lost 3 bases and J 6 bases, leaving 7 bases between the germline ends. This CDR3 spans 11 amino acids. CDR3 loop: CASSGVGEQYF. The CDR3 nucleotides read TGTGCCAGCAGCGGAGTCGGCGAGCAGTACTTC.

This clonotype is classed as medium-sized. J is TRBJ2-3 and V is TRBV9; the D is unclear. Germline values: CDR1 SGDLS, CDR2 YYNGEE. V was shortened by 2 bases and J by 5 bases, with 3 bases between the two germline ends. The CDR3 length is 11 residues. CDR3 nucleotide sequence: TGTGCCAGCAGCGTTGGAGATACGCAGTATTTT. It yields the protein CASSVGDTQYF.

This clonotype occurred many times. The rearrangement joins TRBV9 to TRBJ2-7; 8 nucleotides agree with TRBD2. The CDR3 covers 16 residues. Looked up from germline, CDR1 is SGDLS and CDR2 is YYNGEE. V lost 4 bases, J lost 5 bases, and 14 bases stayed unmatched. Here the CDR3 reads CASSPNPGGRSDEQYF. Written as DNA, the CDR3 is TGTGCCAGCAGCCCCAACCCTGGCGGGAGGTCGGACGAGCAGTACTTC.

Many counts were recorded for this clonotype. The genes are TRBV9 and TRBJ2-7; tentatively, D is TRBD1 or TRBD2 (5 bases each). The CDR3 spans 14 residues. CDR1 and CDR2 (germline): SGDLS, YYNGEE. With 0 bases removed from V and 3 bases from J, the gap between germline ends came to 10 bases. The CDR3 reads CASSVGDAGYEQYF. The CDR3 DNA sequence: TGTGCCAGCAGCGTAGGGGACGCAGGCTACGAGCAGTACTTC.

Ten or more counts support this clonotype. The CDR3 region is CASSPAGALTDTQYF. The CDR3 nucleotides read TGTGCCAGCAGCCCCGCGGGGGCCCTCACAGATACGCAGTATTTT. The rearrangement links TRBV9 to TRBJ2-3; possibly TRBD2 for D (7 bases). Per germline, CDR1 SGDLS and CDR2 YYNGEE. The CDR3 runs 15 residues. V lost 4 bases to trimming and J lost 2 bases, with 14 bases between them.

This clonotype came up many times. The gene calls are TRBV9 and TRBJ2-5; D is perhaps TRBD1 (6 bases). The CDR3 length is 15 residues. Germline V gives CDR1 SGDLS, CDR2 YYNGEE. V lost 3 bases to trimming and J lost 2 bases, with 14 bases between them. The CDR3 sequence: CASSGGFRGQETQYF. CDR3 in DNA: TGTGCCAGCAGCGGTGGGTTCAGGGGTCAAGAGACCCAGTACTTC.

At least ten counts were recorded for this clonotype. This chain links TRBV9 with TRBJ1-1; TRBD1 agrees at 8 bases. Germline V lookup: CDR1 SGDLS, CDR2 YYNGEE. There are 14 residues in the CDR3. After removal of 3 bases from V and 5 bases from J, the junction contained 6 bases not matched to a gene. The CDR3, as DNA: TGTGCCAGCAGCGGGACAGGGCGGGGAACTGAAGCTTTCTTT. Its protein product is CASSGTGRGTEAFF. Together with reference TRBV9 and TRBJ1-1, the CDR3 gives the full variable domain: DSGVTQTPKHLITATGQRVTLRCSPRSGDLSVYWYQQSLDQGLQFLIQYYNGEERAKGNILERFSAQQFPDLHSELNLSSLELGDSALYFCASSGTGRGTEAFFGQGTRLTVV.

Ten or more counts support this clonotype. V usage is TRBV9 and J usage is TRBJ1-5; 7 bases match TRBD1. Per germline, CDR1 SGDLS and CDR2 YYNGEE. V shed 4 bases, J shed 9 bases, and the junction held 10 bases outside the gene matches. CDR3 size: 14 residues. CDR3 loop: CASSSRQGGGPQHF. The DNA of the CDR3 is TGTGCCAGCAGCTCCCGACAGGGCGGCGGGCCCCAGCATTTT.

This clonotype is medium-sized within its sample. V usage is TRBV9 and J usage is TRBJ2-2; D is unresolved. The germline gives CDR1 SGDLS, CDR2 YYNGEE. There are 12 residues in the CDR3. V was clipped by 2 bases and J by 7 bases, with 6 bases between them. The CDR3 loop is CASSVVHGELFF. The CDR3 DNA reads as TGTGCCAGCAGCGTGGTCCACGGGGAGCTGTTTTTT. The full variable domain, with the rest looked up from reference TRBV9 and TRBJ2-2, is DSGVTQTPKHLITATGQRVTLRCSPRSGDLSVYWYQQSLDQGLQFLIQYYNGEERAKGNILERFSAQQFPDLHSELNLSSLELGDSALYFCASSVVHGELFFGEGSRLTVL.

This clonotype was picked up many times. The chain employs TRBV9 and TRBJ2-7; 8 positions match TRBD2. CDR1 and CDR2 from the germline V gene are SGDLS and YYNGEE. This CDR3 is 14 amino acids long. V lost 5 bases to trimming and J lost 11 bases; unmatched junction nucleotides: 15. Here the CDR3 reads CASSEGLAGGNKYF. The CDR3 bases are TGTGCCAGCAGTGAGGGGCTAGCGGGCGGAAACAAGTACTTC. Variable domain in full (rest from reference TRBV9 and TRBJ2-7): DSGVTQTPKHLITATGQRVTLRCSPRSGDLSVYWYQQSLDQGLQFLIQYYNGEERAKGNILERFSAQQFPDLHSELNLSSLELGDSALYFCASSEGLAGGNKYFGPGTRLTVT.

The sample holds many counts of this clonotype. J is TRBJ2-1 and V is TRBV9; D possibly corresponds to TRBD2 (6 bases). Trimming removed 0 bases from V and 1 base from J, with 11 bases in between. Germline assignment: CDR1 SGDLS and CDR2 YYNGEE. This CDR3 has 16 amino acids. This CDR3 is CASSVGGSGSYNEQFF. As DNA, the CDR3 is TGTGCCAGCAGCGTAGGGGGGAGCGGGTCCTACAATGAGCAGTTCTTC.

The table lists this clonotype with many counts. The chain links TRBV9 to TRBJ2-5, with 7 bases aligning to TRBD1. J lost 4 bases, V lost 4 bases, and 7 bases had no gene match. Germline CDR1 and CDR2: SGDLS and YYNGEE. The CDR3 is made up of 14 amino acids. In DNA form, the CDR3 reads TGTGCCAGCAGCCAGACAGGGCTGCGAGAGACCCAGTACTTC. It encodes CASSQTGLRETQYF.